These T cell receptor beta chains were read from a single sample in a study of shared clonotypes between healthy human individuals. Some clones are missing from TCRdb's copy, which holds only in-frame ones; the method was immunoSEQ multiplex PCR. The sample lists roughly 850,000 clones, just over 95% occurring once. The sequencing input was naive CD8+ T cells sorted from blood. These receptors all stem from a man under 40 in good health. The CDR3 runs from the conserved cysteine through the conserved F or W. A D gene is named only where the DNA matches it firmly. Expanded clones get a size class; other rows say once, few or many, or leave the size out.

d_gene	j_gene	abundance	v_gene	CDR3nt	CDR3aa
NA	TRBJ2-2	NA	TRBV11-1	TGTGCCAGCAGCACCTGGACGGACCACACCGGGGAGCTGTTTTTT	CASSTWTDHTGELFF
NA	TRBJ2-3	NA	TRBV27	TGTGCCAGCAGTTGGGGACTGGGAGAAGCAGATACGCAGTATTTT	CASSWGLGEADTQYF
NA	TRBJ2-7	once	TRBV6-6	TGTGCCAGCAGTTACCTAACGGGATCCATCCACGAGCAGTACTTC	CASSYLTGSIHEQYF
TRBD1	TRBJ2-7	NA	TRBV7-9	TGTGCCAGCAGCGCGTGGGACAGGGGATACGAGCAGTACTTC	CASSAWDRGYEQYF
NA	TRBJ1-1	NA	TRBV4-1	TGCGCCAGCAGCCAAACGAACACTGAAGCTTTCTTT	CASSQTNTEAFF
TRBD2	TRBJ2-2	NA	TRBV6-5	TGTGCCAGCAGTTACTCTGCGGGGGCCGGGGAGCTGTTTTTT	CASSYSAGAGELFF
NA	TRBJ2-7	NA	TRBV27	TGTGCCAGCAGTTTGACAGCGAGGAGAGTGGGGGAACAGTACTTC	CASSLTARRVGEQYF
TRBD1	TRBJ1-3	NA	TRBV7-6	TGTGCCAGCAGCTTCAGTACAGGGGGCTTATCTGGAAACACCATATATTTT	CASSFSTGGLSGNTIYF
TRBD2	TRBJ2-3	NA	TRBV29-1	TGCAGCCCCGTTGAGAGGAGTAGCGGGAGGGCCGTAGATACGCAGTATTTT	CSPVERSSGRAVDTQYF
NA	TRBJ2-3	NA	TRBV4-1	TGCGCCAGCAGCCACCCTGGAACTAGTGTGGATACGCAGTATTTT	CASSHPGTSVDTQYF
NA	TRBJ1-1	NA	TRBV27	TGTGCCAGCAGTGGTAAGTCGGACTTGCGGACTGAAGCTTTCTTT	CASSGKSDLRTEAFF
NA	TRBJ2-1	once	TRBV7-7	TGTGCTGTTGGATCTGGGTCGGTAAACGAAGAGCAGTTCTTC	CAVGSGSVNEEQFF
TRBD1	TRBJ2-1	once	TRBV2	TGTGCCAGCCGAAACCCAGGGGGTCCCTCCGATCGGGCAGTTCTCTTCTTC	CASRNPGGPSDRAVLFF
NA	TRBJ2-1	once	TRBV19	TGTGCCAGTAGTATCAGGAACCCCTACAATGAGCAGTTCTTC	CASSIRNPYNEQFF
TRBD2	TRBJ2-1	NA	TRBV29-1	TGCAGCGTTGAGGGACTAGCGGGTAGCTCCTACAATGAGCAGTTCTTC	CSVEGLAGSSYNEQFF
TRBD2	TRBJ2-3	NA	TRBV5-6	TGTGCCAGCAGCTGGACCGGACTAGCGGGGCCAGCACAGGCAGATACGCAGTATTTT	CASSWTGLAGPAQADTQYF
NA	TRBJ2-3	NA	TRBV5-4	TGTGCCAGCAGCTTGGCCGGTGGTTCAGATACGCAGTATTTT	CASSLAGGSDTQYF
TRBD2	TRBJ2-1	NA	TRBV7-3	TGTGCCAGCAGCTGGTCGGGGACTAGCGCCAATGAGCAGTTCTTC	CASSWSGTSANEQFF
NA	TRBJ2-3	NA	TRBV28	TGTGCCAGCAGTTTTCCTACGGGGGGCAACACAGATACGCAGTATTTT	CASSFPTGGNTDTQYF
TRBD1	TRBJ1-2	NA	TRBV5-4	TGTGCCAGCAGGGACACCACAGGGGCCCTCTATGGCTACACCTTC	CASRDTTGALYGYTF
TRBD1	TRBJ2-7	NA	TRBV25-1	TGTGCCAGCAGTGAAGAAGGACAGGGGAACGAGCAGTACTTC	CASSEEGQGNEQYF
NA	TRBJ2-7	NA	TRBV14	TGTGCCAGCAGCCAAGATTTCCTGGGAACAGGTACCTACGAGCAGTACTTC	CASSQDFLGTGTYEQYF
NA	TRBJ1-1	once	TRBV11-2	TGTGCCAGCAGCCCCTCGGTAGGGGTAATGAACACTGAAGCTTTCTTT	CASSPSVGVMNTEAFF
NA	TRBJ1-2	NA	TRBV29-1	TGCAGCGTAGACACGGACGGCTACACCTTC	CSVDTDGYTF
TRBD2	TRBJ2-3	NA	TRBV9	TGTGCCAGCAGCGTAGGCGGGAGTGGGGATACGCAGTATTTT	CASSVGGSGDTQYF
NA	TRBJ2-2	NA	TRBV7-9	TGTGCCAGCAGCTTAAGGCCTACCGGGGAGCTGTTTTTT	CASSLRPTGELFF
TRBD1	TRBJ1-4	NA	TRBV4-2	TGTGCCAGCAGCCAAGAGGCCAGGGGGGCTAATGAAAAACTGTTTTTT	CASSQEARGANEKLFF
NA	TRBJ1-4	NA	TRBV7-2	TGTGCCAGCAGCTTAAGTTCAGAAAAACTGTTTTTT	CASSLSSEKLFF
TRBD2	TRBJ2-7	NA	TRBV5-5	TGTGCCAGCAGCTTGGCCGTGGGAGGGGCCACCTACGAGCAGTACTTC	CASSLAVGGATYEQYF
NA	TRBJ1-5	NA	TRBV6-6	TGTGCCAGCAGTGACACCAATCAGCCCCAGCATTTT	CASSDTNQPQHF
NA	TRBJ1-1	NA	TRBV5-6	TGTGCCAGCAGCCCAGGGGTTTCTGAAGCTTTCTTT	CASSPGVSEAFF
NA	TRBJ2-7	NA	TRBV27	TGTGCCAGCAGTTTATTGACTCAGGGGGGTTACGAGCAGTACTTC	CASSLLTQGGYEQYF
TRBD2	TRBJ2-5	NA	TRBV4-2	TGTGCCAGCAGCCAGAGTACTAGCGGAGCTAGGGCGGGGGAGACCCAGTACTTC	CASSQSTSGARAGETQYF
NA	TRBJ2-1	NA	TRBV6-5	TGTGCCAGCAGTCTGGATTGGGCGAGCTACAATGAGCAGTTCTTC	CASSLDWASYNEQFF
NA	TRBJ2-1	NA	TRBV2	TGTGCCAGCAGTGAAGGAACCGGGCTCAAATACAATGAGCAGTTCTTC	CASSEGTGLKYNEQFF
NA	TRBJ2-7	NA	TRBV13	TGTGCCAGCAGCTATGGTCCCGCGGGCTACGAGCAGTACTTC	CASSYGPAGYEQYF
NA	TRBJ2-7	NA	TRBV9	TGTGCCAGCAGCGTAGACTCGAACGAGCAGTACTTC	CASSVDSNEQYF
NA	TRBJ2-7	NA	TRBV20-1	TGCAGTGCCACCGGAGGTGGGGAGCAGTACTTC	CSATGGGEQYF
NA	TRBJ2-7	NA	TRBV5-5	TGTGCCAGCAGCGAAATACAGGTAAACTCCTACGAGCAGTACTTC	CASSEIQVNSYEQYF
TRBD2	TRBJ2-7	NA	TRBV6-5	TGTGCCAGCAGCTGGCTAGCGGACTCCTACGAGCAGTACTTC	CASSWLADSYEQYF
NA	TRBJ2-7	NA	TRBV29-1	TGCAGCGTTGCAGGCCCCCAGGAGCGACCCGACTCCTACGAGCAGTACTTC	CSVAGPQERPDSYEQYF
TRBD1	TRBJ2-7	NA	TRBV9	TGTGCCAGCAGCCCGTGGGACAGGGAGGCCGAGCAGTACTTC	CASSPWDREAEQYF
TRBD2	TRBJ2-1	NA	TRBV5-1	TGCGCCAGCAAGGTTAGCGGGTACAATGAGCAGTTCTTC	CASKVSGYNEQFF
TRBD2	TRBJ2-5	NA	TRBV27	TGTGCCAGCAGTCCCCCGGGGAGGGACCAAGAGACCCAGTACTTC	CASSPPGRDQETQYF
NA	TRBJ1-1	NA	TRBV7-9	TGTGCCAGCAGCTTAGGAGGTGGTCAAACTGAAGCTTTCTTT	CASSLGGGQTEAFF
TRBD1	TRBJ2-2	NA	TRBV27	TGTGCCAGCAGTACAGGGGGTCTCGGGGAGCTGTTTTTT	CASSTGGLGELFF
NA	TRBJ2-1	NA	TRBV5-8	TGTGCCAGCAACGAGGGAGGCCCCTCCTACAATGAGCAGTTCTTC	CASNEGGPSYNEQFF
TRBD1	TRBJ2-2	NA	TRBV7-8	TGTGCCAGCAGGCTCCGACAGGGCCTCACCGGGGAGCTGTTTTTT	CASRLRQGLTGELFF
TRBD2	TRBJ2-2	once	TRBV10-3	TGTGCCATCAGTGAAGCGGGAGCCCCCACCGGGGAGCTGTTTTTT	CAISEAGAPTGELFF
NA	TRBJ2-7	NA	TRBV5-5	TGTGCCAGCAGCCCCTATTTGGGAGAGGACGAGCAGTACTTC	CASSPYLGEDEQYF
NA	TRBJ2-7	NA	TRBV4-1	TGCGCCAGCAGCCTTCTGGACATCCCCTCCTACGAGCAGTACTTC	CASSLLDIPSYEQYF